One sample yielded the 26 T cell receptor beta chains listed below, sequenced in a study of blood T cell repertoires in COVID-19. The table came from immunoSEQ multiplex PCR; TCRdb's copy has only in-frame clones and leaves some out. The sample lists about 89,000 clones, roughly 80% occurring once. Sequencing was performed on peripheral blood. The origin of the receptors is a human donor in a cohort sampled during active COVID-19.

This chain connects TRBV29-1 to TRBJ2-5; 7 nucleotides match TRBD1. The germline CDR1 and CDR2 sequences are SQVTM and ANQGSEA. The CDR3 has 11 residues. Losses at the gene ends were 8 bases for V and 4 bases for J; bases not matched to a gene: 4. CDR3 coding DNA: TGCAGCAACAGACAGGGAGAGACCCAGTACTTC. Its translation is CSNRQGETQYF.

The rearrangement uses TRBV20-1 and TRBJ1-4; 10 bases fit TRBD1. V lost 3 bases, J lost 7 bases, and 11 bases stayed unmatched. Per germline, CDR1 DFQATT and CDR2 SNEGSKA (reference sequence). CDR3 length: 16 residues. CDR3 in DNA: TGCAGTGCTAGTTGGGGGTTGACAGGGGGCACTGAAAAACTGTTTTTT. Protein sequence: CSASWGLTGGTEKLFF.

The chain is built from TRBV18 and TRBJ2-1; TRBD1 matches 8 bases. CDR3 length: 15 residues. Germline CDR1 reads KGHSH; CDR2 reads LQKENI. The V segment lost 4 bases and the J segment 8 bases; nucleotides outside the gene matches: 10. CDR3 nucleotides: TGTGCCAGCTCACTGCGGACAGGGTATGGAGATGAGCAGTTCTTC. It encodes CASSLRTGYGDEQFF.

V usage is TRBV7-2 and J usage is TRBJ2-5; 7 bases match TRBD2. CDR3 length equals 15 residues. Germline CDR1 and CDR2: SGHTA and FQGNSA. The V segment lost 3 bases and the J segment 5 bases; nucleotides outside the gene matches: 9. The CDR3 DNA is TGTGCCAGCAGCTTGATGGGGGAGGGCCGGGAGACCCAGTACTTC. Amino acid sequence: CASSLMGEGRETQYF.

This clone was seen a few times. The chain is built from TRBV28 and TRBJ1-2; 9 bases match TRBD1. CDR1 is MDHEN, CDR2 SYDVKM, per germline. After removal of 5 bases from V and 3 bases from J, the junction contained 13 bases not matched to a gene. The CDR3 has 17 amino acids. The CDR3 is CASSPSLGTGRDYGYTF. CDR3 nucleotide sequence: TGTGCCAGCAGTCCCTCGTTAGGGACAGGGCGGGACTATGGCTACACCTTC.

The chain couples TRBV24-1 to TRBJ1-5; 12 nucleotides agree with TRBD1. The CDR3 consists of 19 residues. V lost 3 bases, J lost 1 base, and 9 bases stayed unmatched. From germline, CDR1 is KGHDR and CDR2 SFDVKD. This CDR3 is CATSDLARDRGLSNQPQHF. As DNA, the CDR3 is TGTGCCACCAGTGATCTGGCCCGGGACAGGGGGCTCAGCAATCAGCCCCAGCATTTT.

The chain employs TRBV7-2 and TRBJ2-7; 8 bases fit TRBD2. The V and J ends lost 5 bases and 3 bases, in that order; junction bases with no gene match: 12. Germline-derived CDR1 and CDR2 are SGHTA and FQGNSA. CDR3 length: 16 amino acids. The CDR3: CASSVLGAGAIYEQYF. The CDR3 DNA sequence: TGTGCCAGCAGCGTCCTGGGAGCGGGAGCTATCTACGAGCAGTACTTC.

This sequence joins TRBV12-3 or TRBV12-4 and TRBJ1-2; tentative D call: TRBD1 (6 bases). Trimming cost V 3 bases and J 8 bases, with 7 bases left between them. This CDR3 spans 11 amino acids. DNA for the CDR3: TGTGCCAGCAGTTTGAGGGGGGGCTACACCTTC. This encodes CASSLRGGYTF.

In its sample, this clone was seen a few times. V and J are TRBV19 and TRBJ1-1, with D possibly matching TRBD1 (5 bases). Germline-derived CDR1 and CDR2 are LNHDA and SQIVND (reference sequence). The CDR3 is made up of 14 amino acids. V lost 2 bases to trimming and J lost 7 bases, with 14 bases between them. The CDR3 bases are TGTGCCAGTAGTATAAGAGGACCGGGGGGTGAAGCTTTCTTT. Protein sequence: CASSIRGPGGEAFF.

The chain recombines TRBV25-1 with TRBJ2-5; 12 bases align to TRBD2. Germline lookup yields CDR1 MGHDK and CDR2 SYGVNS. The junction had 6 bases not matched to a gene; V was cut back by 1 base and J by 0 bases. This CDR3 spans 18 amino acids. The CDR3 nucleotides read TGTGCCAGCAGTGAATCTAGGCGGACTAGCGGGAACCAAGAGACCCAGTACTTC. Amino acids: CASSESRRTSGNQETQYF.

The chain joins TRBV7-9 to TRBJ1-1, with D perhaps matching TRBD1 (5 bases). The germline V gene encodes CDR1 SEHNR and CDR2 FQNEAQ (reference sequence). Trimming removed 11 bases from V and 0 bases from J, with 13 bases in between. The CDR3 spans 13 residues. The CDR3, as DNA: TGTGCCGGGAGGGGAAACCTGAACACTGAAGCTTTCTTT. It encodes CAGRGNLNTEAFF.

V gene TRBV9 combines with J gene TRBJ1-1; maybe TRBD1 (6 bases). Between the trimmed V and J ends, which lost 4 bases and 9 bases, there was a span of 16 bases. The germline gives CDR1 SGDLS, CDR2 YYNGEE. The CDR3 is 13 residues long. CDR3 nucleotides: TGTGCCAGCAGCCCCCTCGTGGACAGAAAAGCTTTCTTT. Translated: CASSPLVDRKAFF.

The rearrangement links TRBV18 to TRBJ2-3; no clear D. The germline CDR1 and CDR2 sequences are KGHSH and LQKENI. V was pared by 1 base and J by 0 bases, with 5 bases between. The CDR3 is 14 amino acids. The CDR3 DNA is TGTGCCAGCTCACCACTCGGGAGCACAGATACGCAGTATTTT. Translated, it gives CASSPLGSTDTQYF.

The rearrangement joins TRBV11-3 to TRBJ1-1; D might be TRBD1 (5 bases). With 6 bases removed from V and 5 bases from J, the gap between germline ends came to 13 bases. The CDR3 has 13 residues. CDR1 is SGHNT and CDR2 is YENEEA in the germline V gene. The chain's CDR3 is CASSTGGATEAFF. Written as DNA, the CDR3 is TGTGCCAGCAGTACCGGTGGGGCGACTGAAGCTTTCTTT.

The chain joins TRBV19 to TRBJ2-3; tentatively, D is TRBD2 (6 bases). V gave up 1 base and J gave up 4 bases, with 12 bases separating them. The germline V gene encodes CDR1 LNHDA and CDR2 SQIVND (reference sequence). This CDR3 contains 15 residues. The CDR3 DNA is TGTGCCAGTAGTATAGCGGGAGAAATGGCAGATACGCAGTATTTT. Translated: CASSIAGEMADTQYF.

This clone was detected many times. The V gene is TRBV9, the J gene TRBJ1-2; D uncertain. Between the trimmed V and J ends, which lost 4 bases and 8 bases, there was a span of 18 bases. The CDR3 totals 14 residues. The germline gives CDR1 SGDLS, CDR2 YYNGEE. As DNA, the CDR3 is TGTGCCAGCAGCCCGGGTGTGGGGTCGGGAGGCTACACCTTC. It translates to CASSPGVGSGGYTF.

The V and J genes are TRBV3-1 (or the pseudogene TRBV3-2) and TRBJ2-3, with 7 bases lining up with TRBD2. V trimming: 4 bases; J trimming: 3 bases; junction bases outside the gene matches: 4. The CDR3 covers 14 residues. Germline V CDR1 and CDR2: LGHDT, YNNKEL (reference sequence). CDR3 sequence reads: CASSPGGFTDTQYF. CDR3 sequence (DNA): TGTGCCAGCAGCCCCGGGGGGTTTACAGATACGCAGTATTTT.

The gene calls are TRBV27 and TRBJ2-4, with D possibly matching TRBD1 (7 bases). The CDR3 runs 15 residues. Deletions cut 4 bases from V and 8 bases from J, with 18 bases between. In germline, CDR1 is MNHEY, CDR2 SMNVEV (reference sequence). The DNA of the CDR3 is TGTGCCAGCAGTTCCCGAACAGGGGACTTCCACATTCAGTACTTC. Translation gives CASSSRTGDFHIQYF.

The gene calls are TRBV2 and TRBJ2-2; 10 nucleotides align to TRBD1. V lost 7 bases, J lost 4 bases, and 9 bases stayed unmatched. Germline-derived CDR1 and CDR2 are SNHLY and FYNNEI. This CDR3 has 16 amino acids. In nucleotides, the CDR3 is TGTGCCAGCAACCGGGACAGGGGTTTCAGCACCGGGGAGCTGTTTTTT. Its protein product is CASNRDRGFSTGELFF.

In nucleotides, the CDR3 is TGCGCCAGCAGCTTGGATGGCCAGGGGATAAGGGCCCAGTACTTC. Protein product: CASSLDGQGIRAQYF. The chain carries TRBV5-1 and TRBJ2-5; tentative D call: TRBD1 (6 bases). Trimming cost V 0 bases and J 9 bases, with 18 bases left between them. Germline CDR1 reads SGHRS; CDR2 reads YFSETQ. CDR3 length equals 15 residues.

This clone has more than one count but fewer than ten. This chain links TRBV5-6 with TRBJ2-3, with 7 bases that match TRBD1. In germline, CDR1 is SGHDT, CDR2 YYEEEE. Trimming cost V 1 base and J 7 bases; bases outside gene matches: 6. This CDR3 has 14 residues. Here the CDR3 DNA reads TGTGCCAGCAGCTTGAAACCGGGACAGAATACGCAGTATTTT. Its translation: CASSLKPGQNTQYF. Based on the CDR3 plus reference TRBV5-6 and TRBJ2-3, the full variable domain is DAGVTQSPTHLIKTRGQQVTLRCSPKSGHDTVSWYQQALGQGPQFIFQYYEEEERQRGNFPDRFSGHQFPNYSSELNVNALLLGDSALYLCASSLKPGQNTQYFGPGTRLTVL.

This clone was recorded a few times. The rearrangement joins TRBV19 to TRBJ2-1; 8 positions agree with TRBD2. This CDR3 is built from 17 residues. Germline V gives CDR1 LNHDA, CDR2 SQIVND (reference sequence). With V trimmed by 9 bases and J by 2 bases, 15 bases remained unmatched. The CDR3 DNA sequence: TGTGCCAGCCAGGGAGCGGGAGTACTGGGCCCCTACAATGAGCAGTTCTTC. Translating gives CASQGAGVLGPYNEQFF.

The chain joins TRBV24-1 to TRBJ2-2; TRBD2 might be the D (5 bases). Germline V gene data show CDR1 as KGHDR and CDR2 as SFDVKD. The V end lost 6 bases, the J end lost 4 bases, and 8 bases lay between the germline ends. This CDR3 contains 13 residues. CDR3 residues: CATSLRATGELFF. The CDR3 DNA reads as TGTGCCACCAGTTTGCGGGCCACCGGGGAGCTGTTTTTT.

This clone turned up a few times. V usage is TRBV28 and J usage is TRBJ2-5, with 7 bases identical to TRBD2. Germline V CDR1 and CDR2: MDHEN, SYDVKM. The CDR3 extends over 12 amino acids. Trimming removed 4 bases from V and 4 bases from J; junction bases left unmatched: 0. The DNA for the CDR3 is TGTGCCAGCAGTTGGGGGGGAGAGACCCAGTACTTC. Its protein product is CASSWGGETQYF.

The CDR3 region is CASSQSTGQTYEQYF. In nucleotides, the CDR3 is TGTGCCAGCAGCCAATCGACAGGACAAACCTACGAGCAGTACTTC. The rearrangement joins TRBV4-2 to TRBJ2-7, with D possibly being TRBD1 (6 bases). V lost 2 bases, J lost 2 bases, and 13 bases lay in between. The CDR3 length is 15 residues. The V gene's germline CDR1 is LGHNA and CDR2 YNFKEQ.

The V gene is TRBV6-2 or TRBV6-3, the J gene TRBJ2-5, with D hard to call. The CDR3 loop spans 13 amino acids. Trimming cost V 0 bases and J 9 bases, with 11 bases left between them. CDR1 and CDR2 (germline): MNHEY, SVGEGT. CDR3 residues: CASSYSPHRAQYF. Written as DNA, the CDR3 is TGTGCCAGCAGTTACTCCCCGCATCGGGCCCAGTACTTC.